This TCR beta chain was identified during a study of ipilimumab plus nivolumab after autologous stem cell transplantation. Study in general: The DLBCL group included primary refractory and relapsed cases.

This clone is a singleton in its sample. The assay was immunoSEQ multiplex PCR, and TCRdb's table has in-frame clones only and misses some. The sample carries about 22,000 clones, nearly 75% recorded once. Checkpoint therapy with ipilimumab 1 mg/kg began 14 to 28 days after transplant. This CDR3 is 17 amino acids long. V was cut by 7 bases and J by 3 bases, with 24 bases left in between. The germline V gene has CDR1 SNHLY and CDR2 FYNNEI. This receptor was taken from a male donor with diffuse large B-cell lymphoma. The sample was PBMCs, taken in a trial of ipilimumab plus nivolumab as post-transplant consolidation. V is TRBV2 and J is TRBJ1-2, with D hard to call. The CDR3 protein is CASTLAYGGGGHYGYTF. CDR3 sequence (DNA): TGTGCCAGCACCCTCGCTTACGGAGGCGGAGGTCACTATGGCTACACCTTC.